What follows describes a single T cell receptor (beta chain). The CDR3 has 14 residues. Germline V gives CDR1 SGHDN, CDR2 FVKESK. After removal of 4 bases from V and 2 bases from J, the junction contained 0 bases not matched to a gene. The protocol was immunoSEQ multiplex PCR, while the TCRdb copy is restricted to in-frame clones and leaves out a portion. The table records about 73,000 clones, around 93% of them present only once. The data stem from a study of Tregs in tolerant kidney transplant recipients. V gene TRBV14 combines with J gene TRBJ1-2, with TRBD1 matching over 11 bases. The sample consisted of Tregs from blood, taken before the transplant. This receptor was taken from a human donor who received a combined kidney and bone marrow transplant. As DNA, the CDR3 is TGTGCCAGCAGCCGGACAGGGGGCAACTATGGCTACACCTTC. It is translated as CASSRTGGNYGYTF.